This section outlines one TCR beta chain sequence together with its context. Its target is unknown. The PCR employed 60 Vbeta primers together with 13 Jbeta primers. Original data processing: Later analysis identified 80 million to 90 million unique TCR beta chains, approximately 11 million shared. Measured with immunoSEQ multiplex PCR; TCRdb has only the in-frame clones, and not every one. Clonal size and the V and J genes are those of that table, whereas D and trimming came from the DNA. The top ten hold 5.2% of the sample, which has around 100,000 clones, about 74% seen once. CDR1 is SEHNR, CDR2 FQNEAQ, per germline (reference sequence). This CDR3 is built from 13 residues. The junction had 8 bases not matched to a gene; V was cut back by 6 bases and J by 7 bases. This specimen belongs to a study of cytomegalovirus exposure and HLA in healthy donors. Regarding the study as a whole: Reports credit the classifier with highly specific, highly sensitive diagnosis of cytomegalovirus status. A later analysis linked a missense variant in DCLRE1C to the trimming of TCR beta V and J genes.

This sequence originates from a female donor in good health and CMV-seropositive. The chain combines TRBV7-9 with TRBJ1-2; 7 nucleotides align to TRBD1. The sequencing input was PBMCs. The CDR3 DNA reads as TGTGCCAGCAGTTGGGACAGCAGAGGTGGCTACACCTTC. It codes for CASSWDSRGGYTF.